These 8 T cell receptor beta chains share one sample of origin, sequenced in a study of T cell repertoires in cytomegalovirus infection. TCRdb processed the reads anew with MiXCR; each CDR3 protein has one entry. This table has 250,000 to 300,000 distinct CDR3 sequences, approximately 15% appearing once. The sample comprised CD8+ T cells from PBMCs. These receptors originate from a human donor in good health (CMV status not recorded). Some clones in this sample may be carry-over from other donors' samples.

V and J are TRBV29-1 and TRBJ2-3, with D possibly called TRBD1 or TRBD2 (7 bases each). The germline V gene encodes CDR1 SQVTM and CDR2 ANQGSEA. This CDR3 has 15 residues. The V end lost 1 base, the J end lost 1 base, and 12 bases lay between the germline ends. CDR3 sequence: CSVEARGGRTDTQYF. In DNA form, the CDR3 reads TGCAGCGTTGAAGCCAGGGGGGGGCGCACAGATACGCAGTATTTT.

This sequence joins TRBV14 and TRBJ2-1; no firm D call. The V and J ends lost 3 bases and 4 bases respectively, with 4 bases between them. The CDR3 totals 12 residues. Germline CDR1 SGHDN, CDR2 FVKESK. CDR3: CASSQPYNEQFF. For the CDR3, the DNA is TGTGCCAGCAGCCAGCCTTACAATGAGCAGTTCTTC.

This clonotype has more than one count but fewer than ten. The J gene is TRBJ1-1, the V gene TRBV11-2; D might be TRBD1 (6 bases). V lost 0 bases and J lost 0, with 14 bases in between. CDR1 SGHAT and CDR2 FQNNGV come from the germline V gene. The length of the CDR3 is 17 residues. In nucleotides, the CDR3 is TGTGCCAGCAGCTTAGAAGTGGGGGCAGGGGTGAACACTGAAGCTTTCTTT. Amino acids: CASSLEVGAGVNTEAFF.

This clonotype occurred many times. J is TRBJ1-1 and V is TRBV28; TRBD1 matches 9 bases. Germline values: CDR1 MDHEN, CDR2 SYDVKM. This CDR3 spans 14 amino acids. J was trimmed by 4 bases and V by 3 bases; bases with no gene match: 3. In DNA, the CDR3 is TGTGCCAGCAGTTTGGGACAGGGAAGCACTGAAGCTTTCTTT. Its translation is CASSLGQGSTEAFF.

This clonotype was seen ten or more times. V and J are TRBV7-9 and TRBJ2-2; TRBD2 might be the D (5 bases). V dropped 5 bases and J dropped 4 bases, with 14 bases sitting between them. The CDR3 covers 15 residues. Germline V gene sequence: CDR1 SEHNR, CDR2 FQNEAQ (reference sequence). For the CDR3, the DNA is TGTGCCAGCAGCCAGGAGGATTCCTTCACCGGGGAGCTGTTTTTT. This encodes CASSQEDSFTGELFF. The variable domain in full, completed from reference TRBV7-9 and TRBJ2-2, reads DTGVSQNPRHKITKRGQNVTFRCDPISEHNRLYWYRQTLGQGPEFLTYFQNEAQLEKSRLLSDRFSAERPKGSFSTLEIQRTEQGDSAMYLCASSQEDSFTGELFFGEGSRLTVL.

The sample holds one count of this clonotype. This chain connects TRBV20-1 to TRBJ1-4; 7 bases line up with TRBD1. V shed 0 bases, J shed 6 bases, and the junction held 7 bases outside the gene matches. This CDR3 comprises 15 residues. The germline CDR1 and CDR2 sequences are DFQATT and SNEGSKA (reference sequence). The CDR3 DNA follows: TGCAGTGCTAGAGATCTTGGACAGGTGGATGAAAAACTGTTTTTT. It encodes CSARDLGQVDEKLFF.

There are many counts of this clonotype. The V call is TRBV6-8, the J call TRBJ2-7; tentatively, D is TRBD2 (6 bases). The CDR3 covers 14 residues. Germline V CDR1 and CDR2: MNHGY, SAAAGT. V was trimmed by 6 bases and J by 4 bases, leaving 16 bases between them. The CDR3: CASSLGTGTYEQYF. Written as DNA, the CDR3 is TGTGCCAGCAGCTTAGGGACTGGAACATACGAGCAGTACTTC.

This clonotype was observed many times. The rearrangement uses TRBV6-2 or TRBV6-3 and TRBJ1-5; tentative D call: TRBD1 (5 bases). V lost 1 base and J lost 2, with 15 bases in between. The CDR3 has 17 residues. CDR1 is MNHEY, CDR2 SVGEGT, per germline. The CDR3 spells CASSYFGGLVGNQPQHF. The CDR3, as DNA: TGTGCCAGCAGTTACTTCGGGGGTCTGGTAGGCAATCAGCCCCAGCATTTT.